Shown below are 21 T cell receptor beta chains from a single sample sequenced in a study of T-cell reconstitution after alpha-beta-depleted transplantation in children. This sample's TCRbeta library carried unique molecular identifier barcodes. MiXCR was run by TCRdb on the PCR reads, yielding one entry per CDR3 protein. The sample has about 640,000 distinct CDR3 sequences, about 15% seen once. This specimen consisted of PBMCs from the stem cell graft donor, obtained from the stem cell graft. The receptors shown here come from a human donor who donated a stem cell graft to a child with acute myeloid leukemia.

This sequence joins TRBV29-1 and TRBJ2-7, with TRBD1 matching 8 bases. The length of the CDR3 is 17 residues. Germline V gives CDR1 SQVTM, CDR2 ANQGSEA. Unmatched junction bases numbered 15, after V lost 1 base and J lost 4 bases. CDR3 residues: CSVEGRLPRDRRYEQYV. CDR3 nucleotide sequence: TGCAGCGTTGAAGGTCGGCTTCCCCGGGACAGGAGGTACGAGCAGTACGTC.

The V call is TRBV7-9, the J call TRBJ1-2; D gene uncertain. Germline V CDR1 and CDR2: SEHNR, FQNEAQ (reference sequence). Trimming took 2 bases from V and 5 from J, leaving 9 bases between them. The CDR3 extends over 13 amino acids. The CDR3 region is CASSLSQVYGYTF. The DNA of the CDR3 is TGTGCCAGCAGCTTATCGCAGGTTTATGGCTACACCTTC. Supplemented by reference TRBV7-9 and TRBJ1-2, the full variable domain reads DTGVSQNPRHKITKRGQNVTFRCDPISEHNRLYWYRQTLGQGPEFLTYFQNEAQLEKSRLLSDRFSAERPKGSFSTLEIQRTEQGDSAMYLCASSLSQVYGYTFGSGTRLTVV.

The sample holds many counts of this clonotype. The chain uses TRBV5-4 and TRBJ2-4; tentative D call: TRBD2 (7 bases). V lost 2 bases and J 6 bases, leaving 15 bases between the germline ends. Germline V lookup: CDR1 SGHNT, CDR2 YYREEE (reference sequence). The CDR3 contains 15 residues. The CDR3 protein is CASSFVQGGRNIQYF. The DNA for the CDR3 is TGTGCCAGCAGCTTTGTACAGGGAGGGCGAAACATTCAGTACTTC. The entire variable domain, with the rest obtained from reference TRBV5-4 and TRBJ2-4, is as follows: ETGVTQSPTHLIKTRGQQVTLRCSSQSGHNTVSWYQQALGQGPQFIFQYYREEENGRGNFPPRFSGLQFPNYSSELNVNALELDDSALYLCASSFVQGGRNIQYFGAGTRLSVL.

The table lists this clonotype with a count of one. The J gene is TRBJ2-2, the V gene TRBV29-1; D is ambiguous. V lost 0 bases and J 5 bases, leaving 10 bases between the germline ends. The CDR3 is made up of 14 amino acids. Per the germline V gene, CDR1 is SQVTM and CDR2 is ANQGSEA. CDR3 bases: TGCAGCGTTGAAGAAGGAGTCCGGACCGGGGAGCTGTTTTTT. Translating gives CSVEEGVRTGELFF.

This clonotype was detected many times. This chain uses TRBV6-2 or TRBV6-3 with TRBJ1-1, with D possibly TRBD1 on 5 matching bases. The length of the CDR3 is 14 residues. V dropped 0 bases and J dropped 6 bases, with 11 bases sitting between them. The germline CDR1 and CDR2 sequences are MNHEY and SVGEGT. Here the CDR3 reads CASSYSGQGPEAFF. CDR3 nucleotide sequence: TGTGCCAGCAGTTACTCCGGCCAGGGCCCTGAAGCTTTCTTT.

The V gene is TRBV27, the J gene TRBJ1-5; perhaps TRBD1 as D (5 bases). The CDR3 contains 14 residues. Germline V gene lookup returns CDR1 MNHEY and CDR2 SMNVEV (reference sequence). Trimming removed 4 bases at V and 1 base at J, with 8 bases between. The CDR3 DNA follows: TGTGCCAGCAGTTCGGGACTGAGCAATCAGCCCCAGCATTTT. This sequence encodes CASSSGLSNQPQHF.

The CDR3 is CATSGTSSADTQYF. The CDR3 DNA follows: TGTGCCACCTCCGGGACCAGTAGTGCAGATACGCAGTATTTT. The V gene is TRBV24-1, the J gene TRBJ2-3; either TRBD1 or TRBD2 may fit D (5 bases each). The CDR3 has 14 residues. Trimming left V 9 bases short and J 4 bases short, with 16 bases between. CDR1 KGHDR and CDR2 SFDVKD come from the germline V gene.

The chain has TRBV29-1 and TRBJ1-1, with D possibly TRBD1 on 6 matching bases. The CDR3 spans 13 residues. V lost 5 bases and J lost 1, with 11 bases in between. The V gene's germline CDR1 is SQVTM and CDR2 ANQGSEA. In DNA form, the CDR3 reads TGCAGCGTTCAACAGGGAACGAACACTGAAGCTTTCTTT. This gives the protein CSVQQGTNTEAFF.

This chain uses TRBV11-1 with TRBJ2-2, with D perhaps assigned TRBD1 or TRBD2 (7 bases each). Trimming shortened V by 5 bases and J by 5 bases, and 24 bases separated the two germline ends. CDR3 length: 18 amino acids. The germline CDR1 and CDR2 sequences are SGHAT and FQDESV (reference sequence). The CDR3 reads CASSPQAISGGGTGELFF. The CDR3 DNA sequence: TGTGCCAGCAGCCCCCAGGCCATCTCAGGGGGGGGAACCGGGGAGCTGTTTTTT. The full variable domain, its missing parts supplied by reference TRBV11-1 and TRBJ2-2, is EAEVAQSPRYKITEKSQAVAFWCDPISGHATLYWYRQILGQGPELLVQFQDESVVDDSQLPKDRFSAERLKGVDSTLKIQPAELGDSAMYLCASSPQAISGGGTGELFFGEGSRLTVL.

As to this clonotype: One end of the junction varies from germline; a read error may be responsible. This chain uses TRBV4-2 with TRBJ1-1, with a tentative D call TRBD1 (6 bases). This CDR3 is 12 amino acids long. CDR1 is LGHNA, CDR2 YNFKEQ, per germline. CDR3 nucleotides: TGTGCCAGCAGCCAAGCGGGGACACCTGGCCTCTTT. Residues: CASSQAGTPGLF.

The chain joins TRBV28 to TRBJ2-1; 7 positions match TRBD1. This CDR3 spans 16 amino acids. V was pared by 0 bases and J by 3 bases, with 5 bases of the junction left unmatched. Per the germline V gene, CDR1 is MDHEN and CDR2 is SYDVKM. CDR3 bases: TGTGCCAGCAGTTTATGGGCCAGGGGGTTCTACAATGAGCAGTTCTTC. Amino acids: CASSLWARGFYNEQFF.

This clonotype turned up a few times. The V call is TRBV7-2, the J call TRBJ2-4; TRBD2 is a possible D gene (5 bases). This CDR3 has 13 amino acids. V lost 4 bases and J 7 bases, leaving 11 bases between the germline ends. Germline lookup yields CDR1 SGHTA and CDR2 FQGNSA. The CDR3 reads CASSSRGANIQYF. The CDR3 DNA reads TGTGCCAGCAGCTCCCGGGGAGCGAACATTCAGTACTTC.

This clonotype turned up a few times. The rearrangement uses TRBV9 and TRBJ2-3; TRBD2 is a possible D gene (5 bases). Trimming took off 4 bases at V and 2 bases at J, with 11 bases between the two ends. Germline V gene sequence: CDR1 SGDLS, CDR2 YYNGEE. The CDR3 sequence is 14 residues long. CDR3 bases: TGTGCCAGCAGCCAAAGACTAACCACAGATACGCAGTATTTT. Its translation is CASSQRLTTDTQYF.

This clonotype was found many times. The rearrangement joins TRBV13 to TRBJ2-5; weak D call: TRBD1 (6 bases). CDR1 PRHDT and CDR2 FYEKMQ come from the germline V gene (reference sequence). The CDR3 is made up of 14 amino acids. The germline V and J ends were trimmed by 3 bases and 2 bases, with 10 bases remaining between them. The CDR3 loop is CASSFTRGQETQYF. The CDR3 DNA reads TGTGCCAGCAGCTTTACAAGGGGGCAAGAGACCCAGTACTTC.

The rearrangement links TRBV13 to TRBJ2-1; 10 positions match TRBD1. Germline CDR1 is PRHDT and CDR2 is FYEKMQ (reference sequence). The ends lost 8 bases at V and 8 bases at J; junction bases unmatched: 18. The CDR3 has 17 amino acids. In DNA, the CDR3 is TGTGCCAGCCGGTGGGTCACCGGGACAGGGACAGGGGATGAGCAGTTCTTC. It encodes CASRWVTGTGTGDEQFF. Complete variable domain (other parts from reference TRBV13 and TRBJ2-1): AAGVIQSPRHLIKEKRETATLKCYPIPRHDTVYWYQQGPGQDPQFLISFYEKMQSDKGSIPDRFSAQQFSDYHSELNMSSLELGDSALYFCASRWVTGTGTGDEQFFGPGTRLTVL.

This clonotype was seen repeatedly, ten times or more. This rearrangement joins TRBV20-1 to TRBJ2-5, with D possibly matching TRBD2 (6 bases). The CDR3 is 11 residues long. Germline loops: CDR1 DFQATT, CDR2 SNEGSKA (reference sequence). Trimming left V 2 bases short and J 9 bases short, with 10 bases between. The CDR3 loop reads CSARSWGAQYF. In DNA form, the CDR3 reads TGCAGTGCTAGATCGTGGGGGGCCCAGTACTTC.

This chain uses TRBV20-1 with TRBJ2-5, with 12 bases identical to TRBD2. CDR3 length: 15 amino acids. V was clipped by 6 bases and J by 1 base; unmatched bases: 6. The germline CDR1 and CDR2 sequences are DFQATT and SNEGSKA (reference sequence). The CDR3 DNA reads TGCAGTGCGCTTACTAGCGGGGGGCTCCAAGAGACCCAGTACTTC. This codes for CSALTSGGLQETQYF.

This clonotype was counted ten times or more. The J gene is TRBJ1-6, the V gene TRBV27; D gene ambiguous. Trimming took off 3 bases at V and 9 bases at J, with 9 bases between the two ends. Germline CDR1 reads MNHEY; CDR2 reads SMNVEV (reference sequence). The CDR3 extends over 13 amino acids. As DNA, the CDR3 is TGTGCCAGCAGTTTGGGGTATCCTTCACCCCTCCACTTT. Protein: CASSLGYPSPLHF.

The J gene is TRBJ1-2, the V gene TRBV20-1; D is uncertain. Germline V gene data show CDR1 as DFQATT and CDR2 as SNEGSKA (reference sequence). The V and J ends lost 6 bases and 4 bases respectively, with 18 bases between them. The CDR3 sequence is 14 residues long. DNA of the CDR3: TGCAGTGCCATCCCCCACGTCGACTCCTATGGCTACACCTTC. This translates into CSAIPHVDSYGYTF.

This clonotype was found many times. V is TRBV20-1 and J is TRBJ1-1; 12 nucleotides line up with TRBD1. Germline V gene data show CDR1 as DFQATT and CDR2 as SNEGSKA (reference sequence). The CDR3 runs 16 residues. V shed 5 bases, J shed 3 bases, and the junction held 10 bases outside the gene matches. CDR3 sequence (DNA): TGCAGTGCTCCTTCCCGGGACAGGGGGCCGGACACTGAAGCTTTCTTT. It encodes CSAPSRDRGPDTEAFF.

This clonotype has just a few counts. The rearrangement uses TRBV12-3 or TRBV12-4 and TRBJ1-1; 7 nucleotides align to TRBD1. The CDR3 has 14 residues. With V trimmed by 6 bases and J by 0 bases, 4 bases remained unmatched. CDR3 amino acids: CASRGQPMNTEAFF. Here the CDR3 DNA reads TGTGCCAGCAGGGGACAGCCAATGAACACTGAAGCTTTCTTT.